This T cell receptor (beta chain) was sequenced for a study of control samples from healthy donors and cancer patients. Germline V gene lookup returns CDR1 SGHRS and CDR2 YFSETQ. This CDR3 has 11 residues. The ends were cut back, 4 bases at V and 2 bases at J, with 3 bases in the middle. The protocol was immunoSEQ multiplex PCR, while the TCRdb copy is restricted to in-frame clones and leaves out a portion. The sample yields over 100,000 clones, around nine tenths seen once. Source material: blood. This chain connects TRBV5-1 to TRBJ2-5; D unresolved. The source is a man between 18 and 35 years old in good health. The CDR3 DNA reads TGCGCCAGCAGCATTCAAGAGACCCAGTACTTC. This gives the protein CASSIQETQYF.